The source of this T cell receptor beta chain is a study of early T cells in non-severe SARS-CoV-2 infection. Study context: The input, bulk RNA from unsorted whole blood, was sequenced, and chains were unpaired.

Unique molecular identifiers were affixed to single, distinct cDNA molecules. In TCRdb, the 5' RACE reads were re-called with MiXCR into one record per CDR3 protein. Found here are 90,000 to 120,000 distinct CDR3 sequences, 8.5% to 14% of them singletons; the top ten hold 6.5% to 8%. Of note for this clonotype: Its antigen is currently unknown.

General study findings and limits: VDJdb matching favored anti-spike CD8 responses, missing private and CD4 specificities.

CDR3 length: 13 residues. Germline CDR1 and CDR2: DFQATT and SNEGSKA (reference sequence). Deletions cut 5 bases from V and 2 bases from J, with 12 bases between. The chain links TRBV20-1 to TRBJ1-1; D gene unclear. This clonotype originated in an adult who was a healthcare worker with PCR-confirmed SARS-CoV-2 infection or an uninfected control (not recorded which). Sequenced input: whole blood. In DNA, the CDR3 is TGCAGTGCTTTAACCCCTGGAAACACTGAAGCTTTCTTT. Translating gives CSALTPGNTEAFF.